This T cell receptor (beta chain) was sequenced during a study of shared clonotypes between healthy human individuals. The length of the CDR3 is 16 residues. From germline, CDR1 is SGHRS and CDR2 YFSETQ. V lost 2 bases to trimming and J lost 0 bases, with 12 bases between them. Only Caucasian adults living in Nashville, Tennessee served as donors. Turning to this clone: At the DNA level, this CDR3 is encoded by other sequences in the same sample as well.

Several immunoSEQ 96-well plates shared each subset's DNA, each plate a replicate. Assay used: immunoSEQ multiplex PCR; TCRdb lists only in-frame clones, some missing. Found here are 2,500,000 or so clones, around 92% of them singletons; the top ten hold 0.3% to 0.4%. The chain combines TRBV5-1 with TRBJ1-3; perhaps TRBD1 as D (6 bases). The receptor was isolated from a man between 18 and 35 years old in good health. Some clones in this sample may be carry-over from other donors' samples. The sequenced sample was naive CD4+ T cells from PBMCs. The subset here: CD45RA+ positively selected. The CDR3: CASSLRTGLSGNTIYF. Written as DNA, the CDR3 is TGCGCCAGCAGCTTACGAACAGGGCTCTCTGGAAACACCATATATTTT.